Below, 16 T cell receptor beta chains from the same sample are listed, as sequenced in a study of identical twins. Each CDR3 protein is one row after TCRdb ran MiXCR on the 5' RACE reads. The sample lists 1.5 million to 2 million distinct CDR3 sequences; around 29% were seen once. The specimen was cord blood. The source is a newborn girl in good health.

The table lists this clonotype with a few counts. The chain uses TRBV27 and TRBJ2-7, with 10 bases that match TRBD2. This CDR3 has 16 amino acids. The germline gives CDR1 MNHEY, CDR2 SMNVEV (reference sequence). With V trimmed by 4 bases and J by 4 bases, 10 bases remained unmatched. The CDR3 loop reads CASSSQSGRASYEQYF. The CDR3 nucleotides read TGTGCCAGCAGTTCCCAAAGCGGGAGGGCCTCATACGAGCAGTACTTC.

V gene TRBV5-1 combines with J gene TRBJ2-1; 8 bases map to TRBD2. In germline, CDR1 is SGHRS, CDR2 YFSETQ. This CDR3 region has 13 residues. Germline trimming cut 2 bases from V and 7 bases from J; bases unmatched to any gene: 2. The CDR3, as DNA: TGCGCCAGCAGCTTTGTAGCGGGGAATGAGCAGTTCTTC. Its protein product is CASSFVAGNEQFF.

Notes on this clonotype: One end of the junction varies from germline; a read error may be responsible. The chain couples TRBV20-1 to TRBJ2-1; 10 bases fit TRBD2. The CDR3 totals 16 residues. Germline-derived CDR1 and CDR2 are DFQATT and SNEGSKA (reference sequence). The CDR3 region has the DNA TGCAGTGCTAGAGAAGCGGGGGGGCGGTCCTACGATGAGCAGTTCTTC. It is translated as CSAREAGGRSYDEQFF.

Of note for this clonotype: A much larger clone sits a single nucleotide away, making a read error possible. This chain uses TRBV10-3 with TRBJ2-7, with a weak D call TRBD2 (5 bases). CDR3 length: 16 amino acids. CDR1 is ENHRY, CDR2 SYGVKD, per germline. Trimming took 1 base from V and 0 from J, leaving 13 bases between them. CDR3 sequence: CAISEYSESRSYEQYF. Written as DNA, the CDR3 is TGTGCCATCAGTGAGTATAGCGAGAGTCGCTCCTACGAGCAGTACTTC.

This clonotype showed up many times. The CDR3 here is CASSQVTSETQYF. The CDR3 DNA sequence: TGCGCCAGCAGCCAAGTTACGTCCGAGACCCAGTACTTC. The V and J genes are TRBV4-1 and TRBJ2-5; D gene ambiguous. Germline V gene sequence: CDR1 MGHRA, CDR2 YSYEKL. V was clipped by 1 base and J by 5 bases, with 8 bases between them. The length of the CDR3 is 13 residues.

The chain couples TRBV18 to TRBJ2-1; D perhaps matches TRBD1 (6 bases). The CDR3 totals 13 residues. V dropped 6 bases and J dropped 7 bases, with 13 bases sitting between them. CDR1 KGHSH and CDR2 LQKENI come from the germline V gene. In nucleotides, the CDR3 is TGTGCCAGCTCCCCCAAACAGGGTAATGAGCAGTTCTTC. Protein product: CASSPKQGNEQFF. The complete variable domain, with remaining parts taken from reference TRBV18 and TRBJ2-1, reads NAGVMQNPRHLVRRRGQEARLRCSPMKGHSHVYWYRQLPEEGLKFMVYLQKENIIDESGMPKERFSAEFPKEGPSILRIQQVVRGDSAAYFCASSPKQGNEQFFGPGTRLTVL.

A note on this clonotype: The junction departs from germline at one end; a sequencing error may be responsible. The chain carries TRBV3-1 and TRBJ1-2; D is unresolved. The germline V gene encodes CDR1 LGHDT and CDR2 YNNKEL (reference sequence). The CDR3 contains 14 residues. CDR3 in DNA: TGTGCCAACAGCCAAGATGTCGACCTTTATGGCTACACCTTC. Translated, it gives CANSQDVDLYGYTF. Supplemented by reference TRBV3-1 and TRBJ1-2, the full variable domain reads DTAVSQTPKYLVTQMGNDKSIKCEQNLGHDTMYWYKQDSKKFLKIMFSYNNKELIINETVPNRFSPKSPDKAHLNLHINSLELGDSAVYFCANSQDVDLYGYTFGSGTRLTVV.

This clonotype was recorded a few times. The rearrangement joins TRBV28 to TRBJ2-7; the match to TRBD1 covers 8 bases. Germline loops: CDR1 MDHEN, CDR2 SYDVKM. This CDR3 has 15 residues. The junction had 12 bases not matched to a gene; V was cut back by 4 bases and J by 7 bases. In nucleotides, the CDR3 is TGTGCCAGCAGTTCCCTGACGGACAGGGTGGATGAGCAGTACTTC. Residues: CASSSLTDRVDEQYF.

This clonotype was counted many times. This rearrangement joins TRBV4-1 to TRBJ2-1, with TRBD2 matching 11 bases. The CDR3 is 16 amino acids. Germline V gene sequence: CDR1 MGHRA, CDR2 YSYEKL. Losses at the gene ends were 2 bases for V and 3 bases for J; bases not matched to a gene: 3. CDR3 DNA: TGCGCCAGCAGCCAATTGGGACTAGCGGACTACAATGAGCAGTTCTTC. This sequence encodes CASSQLGLADYNEQFF.

This clonotype appeared a few times. The V gene is TRBV6-1, the J gene TRBJ2-7; the D is unclear. V shed 6 bases and J shed 2 bases, with 17 bases lying between them. The germline V gene has CDR1 MNHNS and CDR2 SASEGT. The CDR3 length is 15 residues. The CDR3 region is CASSPKGVGTYEQYF. Written as DNA, the CDR3 is TGTGCCAGCAGCCCGAAGGGTGTCGGAACCTACGAGCAGTACTTC.

This sequence joins TRBV6-6 and TRBJ2-2; D possibly corresponds to TRBD2 (6 bases). Looked up from germline, CDR1 is MNHNY and CDR2 is SVGAGI (reference sequence). V was cut by 6 bases and J by 4 bases, with 18 bases left in between. This CDR3 region has 16 residues. Here the CDR3 reads CASRLLRDSITGELFF. The DNA for the CDR3 is TGTGCCAGCAGACTTCTTCGGGACTCCATCACCGGGGAGCTGTTTTTT.

The V and J genes are TRBV29-1 and TRBJ2-1; D possibly corresponds to TRBD2 (5 bases). The CDR3 runs to 13 residues. The V gene's germline CDR1 is SQVTM and CDR2 ANQGSEA. V was cut by 3 bases and J by 9 bases, with 15 bases left in between. CDR3 sequence: CSVDYSGLGEQFF. In nucleotides, the CDR3 is TGCAGCGTTGATTATTCGGGGTTGGGTGAGCAGTTCTTC.

Ten or more counts support this clonotype. This sequence joins TRBV5-1 and TRBJ2-1; TRBD2 matches 7 bases. The V gene end was trimmed by 4 bases and the J gene end by 0 bases; junction bases not matched to a gene: 7. Germline V gene lookup returns CDR1 SGHRS and CDR2 YFSETQ. The CDR3 consists of 16 residues. The CDR3: CASSPYSGGSYNEQFF. CDR3 sequence (DNA): TGCGCCAGCAGCCCGTACTCGGGAGGCTCCTACAATGAGCAGTTCTTC.

V gene TRBV4-2 combines with J gene TRBJ2-3; no firm D call. The CDR3 has 16 amino acids. V lost 1 base and J lost 5, with 16 bases in between. Germline loops: CDR1 LGHNA, CDR2 YNFKEQ. CDR3 DNA: TGTGCCAGCAGCCAAGTCCTCTGGCGTTTAGGAGATACGCAGTATTTT. Amino acid sequence: CASSQVLWRLGDTQYF.

This clonotype was picked up a small number of times. The gene calls are TRBV18 and TRBJ1-2; D remains ambiguous. Trimming left V 1 base short and J 1 base short, with 10 bases between. Looked up from germline, CDR1 is KGHSH and CDR2 is LQKENI. This CDR3 spans 15 amino acids. CDR3 loop: CASSPRNGGNYGYTF. As DNA, the CDR3 is TGTGCCAGCTCACCACGGAACGGCGGTAACTATGGCTACACCTTC.

The chain uses TRBV20-1 and TRBJ2-1; D gene uncertain. The V end was cut by 3 bases, the J end by 5 bases, with 5 bases between. CDR3 length: 11 residues. CDR1 is DFQATT and CDR2 is SNEGSKA in the germline V gene (reference sequence). The CDR3 reads CSARFNNEQFF. The CDR3 DNA is TGCAGTGCTAGGTTCAACAATGAGCAGTTCTTC.